This TCR beta chain was found in a study of post-analysis software for immune sequencing data. As for the study in general: The patients showed relapsing-remitting, secondary progressive and progressive-relapsing multiple sclerosis courses.

The TCR beta cDNA libraries contained unique molecular identifiers. cDNA molecules numbering some 500,000 came from around 1 to 10 million T cells. TCRdb used MiXCR to reprocess the PCR reads, holding one entry per CDR3 protein. The sample yields approximately 660,000 distinct CDR3 sequences, around 64% seen once. Trimming at V came to 0 bases and at J to 8 bases, leaving 11 bases not matched to a gene. There are 17 residues in the CDR3. Per germline, CDR1 SGDLS and CDR2 YYNGEE. Study-wide results and caveats: Significantly lower normalized Chao1 diversity was found in patients with multiple sclerosis relative to controls. Four or five TRBV segments, TRBV5-6, TRBV5-1 and TRBV20-1 among them, were found more frequent in patients than controls. Same-batch preparations were strongly co-clustered by F measure.

As for this clonotype: Its target is unknown.

The sequencing input was blood. The source of this sequence is a girl aged 2 to 10 with multiple sclerosis. The chain carries TRBV9 and TRBJ2-3; 11 nucleotides match TRBD2. The CDR3 nucleotides read TGTGCCAGCAGCGTAGGAGGACTAGCGGGCCAGGGGGGTACGCAGTATTTT. Translating it yields CASSVGGLAGQGGTQYF.